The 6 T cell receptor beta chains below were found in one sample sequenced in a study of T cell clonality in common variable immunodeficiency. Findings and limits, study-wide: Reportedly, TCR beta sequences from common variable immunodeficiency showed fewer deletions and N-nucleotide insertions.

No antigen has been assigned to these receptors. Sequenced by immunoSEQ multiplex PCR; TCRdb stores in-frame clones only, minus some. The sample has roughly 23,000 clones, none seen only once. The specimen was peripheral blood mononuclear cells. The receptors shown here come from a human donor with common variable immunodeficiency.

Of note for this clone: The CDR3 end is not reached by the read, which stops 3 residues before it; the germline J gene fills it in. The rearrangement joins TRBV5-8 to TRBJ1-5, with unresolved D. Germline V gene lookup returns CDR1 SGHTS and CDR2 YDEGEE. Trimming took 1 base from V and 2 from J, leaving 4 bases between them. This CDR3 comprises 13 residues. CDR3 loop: CASSLTGNQPQHF. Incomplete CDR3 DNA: TGTGCCAGCAGCTTGACGGGCAATCAGCCC.

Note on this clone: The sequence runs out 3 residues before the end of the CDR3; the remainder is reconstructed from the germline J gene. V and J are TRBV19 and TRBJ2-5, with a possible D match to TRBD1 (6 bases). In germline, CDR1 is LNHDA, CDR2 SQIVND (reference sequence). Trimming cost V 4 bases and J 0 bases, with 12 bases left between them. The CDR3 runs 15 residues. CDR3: CASSKTGGDQETQYF. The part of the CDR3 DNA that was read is TGTGCCAGTAGTAAGACAGGTGGGGACCAAGAGACC.

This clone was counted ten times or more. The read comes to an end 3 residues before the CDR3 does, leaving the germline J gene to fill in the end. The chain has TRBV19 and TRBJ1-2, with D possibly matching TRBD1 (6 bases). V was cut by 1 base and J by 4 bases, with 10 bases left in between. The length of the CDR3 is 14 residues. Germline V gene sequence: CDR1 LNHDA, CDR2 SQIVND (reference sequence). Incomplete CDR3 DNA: TGTGCCAGTAGTATAGCAGAACAGGGCTATGGC. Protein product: CASSIAEQGYG. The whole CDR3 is CASSIAEQGYGYTF.

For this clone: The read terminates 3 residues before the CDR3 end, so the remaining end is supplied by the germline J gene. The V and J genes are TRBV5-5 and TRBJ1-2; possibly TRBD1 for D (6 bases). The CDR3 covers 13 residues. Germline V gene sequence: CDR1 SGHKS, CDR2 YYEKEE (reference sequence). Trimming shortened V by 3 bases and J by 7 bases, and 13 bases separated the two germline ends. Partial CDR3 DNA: TGTGCCAGCAGCTACCAGGGGTTGGGTGGC. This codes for CASSYQGLGG. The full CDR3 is CASSYQGLGGYTF.

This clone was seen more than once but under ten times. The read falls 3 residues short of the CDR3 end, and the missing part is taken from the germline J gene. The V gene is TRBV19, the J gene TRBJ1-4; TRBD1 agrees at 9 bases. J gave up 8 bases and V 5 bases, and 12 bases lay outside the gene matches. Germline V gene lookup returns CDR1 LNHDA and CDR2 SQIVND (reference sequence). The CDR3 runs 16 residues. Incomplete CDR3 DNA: TGTGCCAGTAGTTTAATACCGGGACAGGGTAGCGAAAAA. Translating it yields CASSLIPGQGSEK. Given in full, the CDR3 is CASSLIPGQGSEKLFF.

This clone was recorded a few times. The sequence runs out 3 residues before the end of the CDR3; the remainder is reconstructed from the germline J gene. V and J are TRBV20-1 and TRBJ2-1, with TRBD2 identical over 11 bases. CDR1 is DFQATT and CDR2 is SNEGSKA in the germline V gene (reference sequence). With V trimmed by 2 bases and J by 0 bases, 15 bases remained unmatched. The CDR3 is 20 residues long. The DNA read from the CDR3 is TGCAGTGCTAGAAAGACGGTCGGGCTAGCGGGGGGCGGCTCCTACAATGAG. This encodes CSARKTVGLAGGGSYNE. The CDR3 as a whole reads CSARKTVGLAGGGSYNEQFF.